The subject of this entry is one T cell receptor (beta chain). Its antigen remains unidentified. Using immunoSEQ multiplex PCR, the repertoire was profiled, and TCRdb retains in-frame clones only, with some absent. Altogether 10,000 to 15,000 clones are present, about 80% being singletons, with the ten largest covering approximately 3.5%. This specimen comes from a study of T cells after posttransplantation cyclophosphamide. CDR3 length: 11 residues. The germline CDR1 and CDR2 sequences are MNHNS and SASEGT. Trimming took off 4 bases at V and 4 bases at J, with 5 bases between the two ends. Sampled 1 year posttransplant, controls received myeloablative marrow transplants, methotrexate and a calcineurin inhibitor. Overall study results and limits: Recipient CMV seropositivity and CMV reactivation strongly tracked TRB clonality. Skin or GI-infiltrating T cells shared few TRB sequences with blood. Later post-transplant blood repertoires were often dominated by donor CD8+ memory clones.

This clonotype was sampled from a male patient between 25 and 39 years old who received an allogeneic stem cell transplant from an unrelated donor, was CMV-positive, and had acute GVHD only. The T cells may come from the graft donor. The rearrangement joins TRBV6-1 to TRBJ2-7, with D uncertain. Sequenced material: PBMCs, taken 350 to 400 days after allogeneic stem cell transplant with calcineurin inhibitor and methotrexate. The CDR3 DNA reads as TGTGCCAGCAGTGCGGTTTACGAGCAGTACTTC. Translated, it gives CASSAVYEQYF.